What follows are 5 T cell receptor beta chains derived from one specimen sequenced in a study of blood T cell repertoires in COVID-19. Sequenced by immunoSEQ multiplex PCR; TCRdb stores in-frame clones only, minus some. The table lists about 160,000 clones, roughly 80% of them singletons, with roughly 6% in the top ten. Source material: PBMCs or T cells enriched from blood (not recorded which). These receptors all come from a woman in her forties with acute COVID-19.

V usage is TRBV4-2 and J usage is TRBJ2-1; a possible D gene is TRBD2 (5 bases). CDR3 length equals 15 residues. Germline CDR1 is LGHNA and CDR2 is YNFKEQ. The V gene lost 0 bases and the J gene lost 2 bases, with 8 bases spanning the gap. The CDR3 bases are TGTGCCAGCAGCCAAGATACGGGAACCTACAATGAGCAGTTCTTC. Translating gives CASSQDTGTYNEQFF.

The rearrangement joins TRBV5-1 to TRBJ2-5, with TRBD1 matching over 9 bases. V lost 4 bases and J lost 2; bases outside the gene matches: 6. Germline V gene lookup returns CDR1 SGHRS and CDR2 YFSETQ. This CDR3 is 15 amino acids long. CDR3 DNA sequence: TGCGCCAGCAGCCCCGGGACAGGGTTTCAAGAGACCCAGTACTTC. Encoded protein: CASSPGTGFQETQYF. The full variable domain, rest sourced from reference TRBV5-1 and TRBJ2-5, is KAGVTQTPRYLIKTRGQQVTLSCSPISGHRSVSWYQQTPGQGLQFLFEYFSETQRNKGNFPGRFSGRQFSNSRSEMNVSTLELGDSALYLCASSPGTGFQETQYFGPGTRLLVL.

Only a few counts were recorded for this clone. The rearrangement links TRBV6-1 to TRBJ2-4, with a possible D match to TRBD1 (5 bases). Germline V gene sequence: CDR1 MNHNS, CDR2 SASEGT. This CDR3 is 17 amino acids long. V lost 0 bases, J lost 11 bases, and 23 bases lay in between. The CDR3 loop is CASSEAVGQGPTDVQYF. The DNA for the CDR3 is TGTGCCAGCAGTGAAGCGGTTGGGCAGGGTCCCACGGACGTTCAGTACTTC.

The J gene is TRBJ2-2, the V gene TRBV28, with D possibly being TRBD1 (6 bases). The germline V gene has CDR1 MDHEN and CDR2 SYDVKM. Trimming stripped 5 bases from V and 7 bases from J, with 14 bases between. The CDR3 has 14 amino acids. The chain's CDR3 is CASSLRQASGELFF. The CDR3 coding sequence is TGTGCCAGCAGTCTCCGACAGGCTAGCGGGGAGCTGTTTTTT.

This clone was observed a single time. The rearrangement uses TRBV27 and TRBJ1-2; perhaps TRBD1 as D (6 bases). Trimming removed 4 bases from V and 6 bases from J, with 15 bases in between. Germline loops: CDR1 MNHEY, CDR2 SMNVEV (reference sequence). The CDR3 contains 14 residues. The CDR3 spells CASSWRGQSHGYTF. CDR3 coding DNA: TGTGCCAGCAGTTGGAGAGGACAGAGCCATGGCTACACCTTC.